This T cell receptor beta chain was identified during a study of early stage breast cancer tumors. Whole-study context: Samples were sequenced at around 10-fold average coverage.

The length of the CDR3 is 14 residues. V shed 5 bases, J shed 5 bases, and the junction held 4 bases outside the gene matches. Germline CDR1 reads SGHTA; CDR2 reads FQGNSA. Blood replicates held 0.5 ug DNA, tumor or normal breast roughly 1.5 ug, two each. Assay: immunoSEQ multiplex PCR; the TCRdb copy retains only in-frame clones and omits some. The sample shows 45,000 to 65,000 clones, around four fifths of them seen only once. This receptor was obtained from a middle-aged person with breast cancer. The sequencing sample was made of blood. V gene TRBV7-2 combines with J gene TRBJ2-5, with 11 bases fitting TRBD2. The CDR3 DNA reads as TGTGCCAGCAGCCCTAGCGGGAGGTGGGAGACCCAGTACTTC. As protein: CASSPSGRWETQYF.